The 23 T cell receptor beta chains listed next were all sequenced from one sample in a study of a mutant IDH1 vaccine in newly diagnosed glioma. Here immunoSEQ multiplex PCR was the method, and the copy in TCRdb shows in-frame clones only, minus some. The sample contains under 65,000 clones, approximately 80% of which appear only once. The time point here: baseline, week 1 (first vaccination visit). Treatment given: pre-vaccination baseline after standard-of-care therapy. The specimen was PBMCs, collected from a glioma patient treated with radiotherapy, temozolomide or both. Receptors originate from a man aged 18 to 29 with glioma.

The rearrangement uses TRBV6-5 and TRBJ2-2; 10 bases are shared with TRBD1. This CDR3 contains 15 residues. Germline CDR1 reads MNHEY; CDR2 reads SVGAGI. Unmatched junction bases numbered 4, after V lost 6 bases and J lost 3 bases. The CDR3 DNA is TGTGCCAGCAGCCTGGACAGGGGGGACACCGGGGAGCTGTTTTTT. This encodes CASSLDRGDTGELFF.

The chain has TRBV4-3 and TRBJ1-4, with a possible D match to TRBD1 (6 bases). This CDR3 is built from 18 residues. Germline V CDR1 and CDR2: LGHNA, YSLEER. V lost 0 bases and J lost 3, with 17 bases in between. CDR3 in DNA: TGCGCCAGCAGCCAAGATGGGATTTGGGGGCGGGCTAATGAAAAACTGTTTTTT. Translated: CASSQDGIWGRANEKLFF.

The chain recombines TRBV30 with TRBJ1-3, with 7 bases lining up with TRBD1. Germline CDR1 and CDR2: GTSNPN and SVGIG (reference sequence). Unmatched junction bases numbered 4, after V lost 3 bases and J lost 2 bases. The CDR3 is made up of 14 amino acids. CDR3: CAWSRTGAGNTIYF. The CDR3 DNA is TGTGCCTGGAGCCGTACAGGGGCTGGAAACACCATATATTTT.

This clone was seen a single time. The chain combines TRBV28 with TRBJ1-6, with TRBD1 as a possible D gene (6 bases). Germline values: CDR1 MDHEN, CDR2 SYDVKM. The germline V and J ends were trimmed by 3 bases and 10 bases, with 13 bases remaining between them. This CDR3 comprises 14 residues. The CDR3 DNA reads as TGTGCCAGCAGTTTTGGGCTAAGGGGGTCACCCCTCCACTTT. Translated: CASSFGLRGSPLHF. Using reference TRBV28 and TRBJ1-6 for the parts outside the CDR3, the full variable domain is DVKVTQSSRYLVKRTGEKVFLECVQDMDHENMFWYRQDPGLGLRLIYFSYDVKMKEKGDIPEGYSVSREKKERFSLILESASTNQTSMYLCASSFGLRGSPLHFGNGTRLTVT.

V usage is TRBV30 and J usage is TRBJ1-2, with TRBD1 matching over 11 bases. The CDR3 runs 16 residues. From germline, CDR1 is GTSNPN and CDR2 SVGIG (reference sequence). With 3 bases clipped from V and 5 bases from J, the junction kept 11 bases outside the gene matches. CDR3 region: CAWSLVGGQGGYGYTF. DNA of the CDR3: TGTGCCTGGAGCCTTGTGGGGGGACAGGGGGGTTATGGCTACACCTTC.

The V call is TRBV7-9, the J call TRBJ1-5; D ambiguous. The CDR3 loop spans 15 amino acids. Trimming cost V 1 base and J 3 bases, with 10 bases left between them. CDR1 and CDR2 from the germline V gene are SEHNR and FQNEAQ (reference sequence). Here the CDR3 reads CASSLGASFNQPQHF. CDR3 coding DNA: TGTGCCAGCAGCTTAGGGGCGAGCTTCAATCAGCCCCAGCATTTT. Variable domain in full (rest from reference TRBV7-9 and TRBJ1-5): DTGVSQNPRHKITKRGQNVTFRCDPISEHNRLYWYRQTLGQGPEFLTYFQNEAQLEKSRLLSDRFSAERPKGSFSTLEIQRTEQGDSAMYLCASSLGASFNQPQHFGDGTRLSIL.

This clone showed up just a few times. This rearrangement joins TRBV6-5 to TRBJ1-2, with 7 bases matching TRBD1. The V segment lost 5 bases and the J segment 0 bases; nucleotides outside the gene matches: 3. This CDR3 contains 14 residues. Germline CDR1 MNHEY, CDR2 SVGAGI. The CDR3 here is CASSTTGPNYGYTF. CDR3 DNA: TGTGCCAGCAGTACGACAGGGCCTAACTATGGCTACACCTTC.

J is TRBJ1-1 and V is TRBV9; 10 bases align to TRBD1. After removal of 2 bases from V and 3 bases from J, the junction contained 4 bases not matched to a gene. The germline V gene has CDR1 SGDLS and CDR2 YYNGEE. The CDR3 is 15 residues long. The CDR3 DNA follows: TGTGCCAGCAGCGTCATGGACAGGGGGTACACTGAAGCTTTCTTT. It codes for CASSVMDRGYTEAFF. The full variable domain, rest sourced from reference TRBV9 and TRBJ1-1, is DSGVTQTPKHLITATGQRVTLRCSPRSGDLSVYWYQQSLDQGLQFLIQYYNGEERAKGNILERFSAQQFPDLHSELNLSSLELGDSALYFCASSVMDRGYTEAFFGQGTRLTVV.

V usage is TRBV30 and J usage is TRBJ2-4; 7 bases match TRBD1. J gave up 2 bases and V 8 bases, and 6 bases lay outside the gene matches. This CDR3 is built from 13 residues. CDR1 is GTSNPN and CDR2 is SVGIG in the germline V gene (reference sequence). CDR3 sequence (DNA): TGTGCCGGGACAGTATTTCCCAAAAACATTCAGTACTTC. Translation: CAGTVFPKNIQYF.

The rearrangement links TRBV19 to TRBJ1-1, with a tentative D call TRBD1 (6 bases). CDR1 LNHDA and CDR2 SQIVND come from the germline V gene (reference sequence). Trimming removed 10 bases at V and 3 bases at J, with 15 bases between. There are 13 residues in the CDR3. The CDR3 nucleotides read TGTGCCACACAGGCACAGGGCTACACTGAAGCTTTCTTT. Translated: CATQAQGYTEAFF.

The gene calls are TRBV6-5 and TRBJ1-2; no clear D gene. There are 12 residues in the CDR3. Trimming cost V 1 base and J 9 bases, with 9 bases left between them. Germline V gene sequence: CDR1 MNHEY, CDR2 SVGAGI. CDR3 nucleotide sequence: TGTGCCAGCAGTTACTTGGGATCGAGCTACACCTTC. Its protein is CASSYLGSSYTF.

The chain uses TRBV5-1 and TRBJ1-4; D call uncertain. Germline CDR1 reads SGHRS; CDR2 reads YFSETQ. This CDR3 comprises 15 residues. The V gene lost 4 bases and the J gene lost 1 base, with 11 bases spanning the gap. The CDR3 nucleotides read TGCGCCAGCAGCCCACGAGGAAGAACTAATGAAAAACTGTTTTTT. Its protein is CASSPRGRTNEKLFF.

The genes are TRBV9 and TRBJ1-1; tentatively, D is TRBD1 (6 bases). V lost 0 bases to trimming and J lost 1 base, with 10 bases between them. This CDR3 contains 15 residues. The V gene's germline CDR1 is SGDLS and CDR2 YYNGEE. The CDR3 sequence: CASSVGGAGNTEAFF. CDR3 DNA sequence: TGTGCCAGCAGCGTAGGGGGGGCAGGGAACACTGAAGCTTTCTTT.

Here the CDR3 DNA reads TGTGCCACCAAACGGCCTACAGGAAAAAATTCACCCCTCCACTTT. Its translation: CATKRPTGKNSPLHF. The V gene is TRBV6-5, the J gene TRBJ1-6, with D perhaps TRBD1 (5 bases). Trimming stripped 10 bases from V and 7 bases from J, with 20 bases between. The CDR3 extends over 15 amino acids. Germline V gives CDR1 MNHEY, CDR2 SVGAGI.

The count of this clone is one. The rearrangement uses TRBV7-8 and TRBJ2-7, with TRBD1 matching over 10 bases. V shed 0 bases, J shed 9 bases, and the junction held 17 bases outside the gene matches. The CDR3 has 18 amino acids. Germline V gene lookup returns CDR1 SGHVS and CDR2 FQNEAQ. CDR3 sequence (DNA): TGTGCCAGCAGCTTAGCTATGTCCACCGGGACAGGGGTCTCCTGGCAGTACTTC. As protein: CASSLAMSTGTGVSWQYF.

This chain joins TRBV18 and TRBJ2-5; 7 bases are a match to TRBD1. The junction had 15 bases not matched to a gene; V was cut back by 3 bases and J by 5 bases. Germline V gene data show CDR1 as KGHSH and CDR2 as LQKENI. The CDR3 has 17 amino acids. CDR3 sequence: CASSPYRTGSVSETQYF. CDR3 bases: TGTGCCAGCTCACCTTACCGGACAGGCTCTGTTAGTGAGACCCAGTACTTC.

The chain recombines TRBV6-5 with TRBJ2-1, with 12 bases aligning to TRBD2. From germline, CDR1 is MNHEY and CDR2 SVGAGI. J lost 4 bases, V lost 6 bases, and 4 bases had no gene match. This CDR3 comprises 15 residues. This CDR3 reads CASRSGLAGYNEQFF. The CDR3, as DNA: TGTGCCAGCAGGTCAGGACTAGCGGGGTACAATGAGCAGTTCTTC.

The genes are TRBV10-3 and TRBJ2-7; 8 positions match TRBD1. This CDR3 is 16 amino acids long. J lost 0 bases, V lost 2 bases, and 6 bases had no gene match. From germline, CDR1 is ENHRY and CDR2 SYGVKD. CDR3 sequence (DNA): TGTGCCATCAGTGAGCCGAGGGACAGGAGCTCCTACGAGCAGTACTTC. Its translation is CAISEPRDRSSYEQYF.

This chain joins TRBV4-2 and TRBJ1-2, with 8 positions matching TRBD1. The germline CDR1 and CDR2 sequences are LGHNA and YNFKEQ. V lost 3 bases to trimming and J lost 3 bases; unmatched junction nucleotides: 6. The CDR3 covers 15 residues. CDR3 sequence: CASSQLQGAYYGYTF. The DNA of the CDR3 is TGTGCCAGCAGCCAGCTCCAGGGGGCTTACTATGGCTACACCTTC.

The V and J genes are TRBV5-8 and TRBJ1-1, with TRBD1 matching 11 bases. From germline, CDR1 is SGHTS and CDR2 YDEGEE. Germline trimming cut 1 base from V and 6 bases from J; bases unmatched to any gene: 11. The CDR3 contains 17 residues. The CDR3 sequence is CASSLWGQGGSNAEAFF. As DNA, the CDR3 is TGTGCCAGCAGCTTGTGGGGACAGGGGGGAAGTAACGCTGAAGCTTTCTTT.

This clone was seen a handful of times. The gene calls are TRBV25-1 and TRBJ1-2; weak D call: TRBD1 (5 bases). V shed 5 bases and J shed 5 bases, with 9 bases lying between them. This CDR3 region has 12 residues. Germline lookup yields CDR1 MGHDK and CDR2 SYGVNS. DNA of the CDR3: TGTGCCAGCAGTCTGAGGGGATATGGCTACACCTTC. Encoded protein: CASSLRGYGYTF.

V is TRBV4-1 and J is TRBJ2-7; 14 positions match TRBD2. The CDR3 loop spans 15 amino acids. V trimming: 3 bases; J trimming: 4 bases; junction bases outside the gene matches: 2. Per the germline V gene, CDR1 is MGHRA and CDR2 is YSYEKL. CDR3 coding DNA: TGCGCCAGCAGCCAGGGACTAGCGGGAGCATACGAGCAGTACTTC. Translating gives CASSQGLAGAYEQYF.

This chain's CDR3 is CASSLDVATNEKLFF. In DNA, the CDR3 is TGTGCCAGCAGCTTAGATGTCGCAACTAATGAAAAACTGTTTTTT. V is TRBV7-2 and J is TRBJ1-4; D is ambiguous. V was clipped by 1 base and J by 0 bases, with 6 bases between them. The CDR3 consists of 15 residues. Looked up from germline, CDR1 is SGHTA and CDR2 is FQGNSA.